This T cell receptor (beta chain) was identified during a study of T cells in Graves' hyperthyroidism and ophthalmopathy. Amplified regions were TCR beta CDR3 sequences from RNA transcripts. HTBI primers drove first-round RT-PCR of the TCR CDR3. Via MiXCR, TCRdb re-called the multiplex PCR reads, giving one row per CDR3 protein. The sample includes roughly 500,000 distinct CDR3 sequences, approximately 48% seen only once; the top ten take 44%. About this clonotype: The target antigen is unknown.

Whole-study results and caveats: The model made its ophthalmopathy prediction, and onset followed a median approximately six months later. Appearing also in blood were most of the thyroid clonotypes expanded above 0.001.

Uncontrolled infection, other autoimmune disease, pregnancy and lactation each barred patients from inclusion. Thyroid ultrasound, orbital computed tomography, clinical symptoms, and serum thyroxine and TRAb underpinned diagnoses. V shed 2 bases and J shed 2 bases, with 10 bases lying between them. Per germline, CDR1 SQVTM and CDR2 ANQGSEA. The length of the CDR3 is 13 residues. This clonotype was sampled from an adult woman with Graves' disease, either hyperthyroidism or ophthalmopathy (not recorded which). Material: peripheral blood or thyroid tissue (not recorded which). The J gene is TRBJ2-7, the V gene TRBV29-1; the D is unclear. The CDR3 sequence: CSVETRYTYEQYF. The CDR3 coding sequence is TGCAGCGTTGAAACTCGTTACACCTACGAGCAGTACTTC.